Listed here are 17 T cell receptor beta chains from one sample, sequenced in a study of human T cells and chemical hapten exposure. Time point indicated: pre-sensitization, week 0. This sample's treatment: therapeutic diphenylcyclopropenone sensitization with weekly scalp DPC. From the RACE reads, TCRdb called clonotypes with MiXCR, one entry per CDR3 protein. The sample gives about 92,000 distinct CDR3 sequences, approximately 9.9% of which show up once; around 3.6% is in the top ten. This material consisted of whole blood, taken in connection with sensitization to the hapten diphenylcyclopropenone (DPC). These receptor sequences come from a middle-aged woman with alopecia areata. Some clones in this sample may be carry-over from other donors' samples.

This clonotype appeared a few times. The chain links TRBV28 to TRBJ1-5; D call uncertain. V was shortened by 7 bases and J by 4 bases, with 17 bases between the two germline ends. Germline-derived CDR1 and CDR2 are MDHEN and SYDVKM. The CDR3 is 15 amino acids. This CDR3 reads CASMYREQTNQPQHF. CDR3 in DNA: TGTGCCAGCATGTATCGGGAACAGACTAATCAGCCCCAGCATTTT. Together with reference TRBV28 and TRBJ1-5, the CDR3 gives the full variable domain: DVKVTQSSRYLVKRTGEKVFLECVQDMDHENMFWYRQDPGLGLRLIYFSYDVKMKEKGDIPEGYSVSREKKERFSLILESASTNQTSMYLCASMYREQTNQPQHFGDGTRLSIL.

This clonotype was counted many times. This sequence joins TRBV4-3 and TRBJ1-2, with 8 positions matching TRBD1. The length of the CDR3 is 14 residues. V trimming: 8 bases; J trimming: 3 bases; junction bases outside the gene matches: 8. Germline lookup yields CDR1 LGHNA and CDR2 YSLEER. CDR3 nucleotides: TGCGCCAGCGGTGACAGGGGAGATTACTATGGCTACACCTTC. Its protein product is CASGDRGDYYGYTF.

This clonotype was recorded a few times. The V and J genes are TRBV12-3 or TRBV12-4 and TRBJ2-2; D tentatively reads TRBD1 or TRBD2 (5 bases each). The CDR3 loop spans 16 amino acids. V lost 4 bases and J lost 5, with 17 bases in between. As DNA, the CDR3 is TGTGCCAGCAGTTCCGGGACGGAGGCTAGGACCGGGGAGCTGTTTTTT. Translating it yields CASSSGTEARTGELFF.

A single count supports this clonotype. A much larger clone lies a single base off, so this may be a read error. The gene calls are TRBV10-3 and TRBJ1-6; the match to TRBD1 covers 8 bases. The germline gives CDR1 ENHRY, CDR2 SYGVKD. The CDR3 runs to 14 residues. The CDR3 nucleotides are TGTGCCGTCAGTGACGGACAGGGACTTTCACCCCTCCACTTT. This translates into CAVSDGQGLSPLHF.

The chain couples TRBV7-6 to TRBJ2-7; TRBD2 agrees at 11 bases. V dropped 4 bases and J dropped 2; count of bases not matched to a gene: 4. Per the germline V gene, CDR1 is SGHVS and CDR2 is FNYEAQ. This CDR3 comprises 15 residues. The CDR3 DNA sequence: TGTGCCAGCAGCTCCAGACTAGCGGGGACCTACGAGCAGTACTTC. This gives the protein CASSSRLAGTYEQYF.

This clonotype was observed at least ten times. The rearrangement links TRBV12-3 or TRBV12-4 to TRBJ2-3; D is possibly TRBD2 (6 bases). V was shortened by 2 bases and J by 3 bases, with 9 bases between the two germline ends. There are 14 residues in the CDR3. CDR3 nucleotide sequence: TGTGCCAGCAGTTTACGGCTAGCGACAGATACGCAGTATTTT. Residues: CASSLRLATDTQYF.

This clonotype was seen many times. The genes are TRBV7-2 and TRBJ1-5; D is ambiguous. Per germline, CDR1 SGHTA and CDR2 FQGNSA. CDR3 length equals 15 residues. V shed 1 base and J shed 7 bases, with 14 bases lying between them. CDR3 sequence reads: CASSLVEGVGQPQHF. The CDR3 nucleotides read TGTGCCAGCAGCTTAGTCGAAGGAGTAGGGCAGCCCCAGCATTTT.

This clonotype appeared many times. V and J are TRBV4-2 and TRBJ1-4; a possible D gene is TRBD1 (5 bases). Per the germline V gene, CDR1 is LGHNA and CDR2 is YNFKEQ. With 1 base removed from V and 6 bases from J, the gap between germline ends came to 15 bases. The CDR3 extends over 16 amino acids. CDR3 sequence reads: CASSQGHQGRDEKLFF. The CDR3 coding sequence is TGTGCCAGCAGCCAAGGGCACCAGGGAAGGGATGAAAAACTGTTTTTT.

Only a few counts were recorded for this clonotype. The chain uses TRBV2 and TRBJ1-1, with 9 bases identical to TRBD1. This CDR3 region has 14 residues. Germline CDR1 and CDR2: SNHLY and FYNNEI. V shed 6 bases and J 5 bases; nucleotides not matched to a gene: 7. DNA of the CDR3: TGTGCCAGCAGGAAACAGGGGGCTTGGACTGAAGCTTTCTTT. Translating gives CASRKQGAWTEAFF. The variable domain in full, with the rest retrieved from reference TRBV2 and TRBJ1-1, is EPEVTQTPSHQVTQMGQEVILRCVPISNHLYFYWYRQILGQKVEFLVSFYNNEISEKSEIFDDQFSVERPDGSNFTLKIRSTKLEDSAMYFCASRKQGAWTEAFFGQGTRLTVV.

This clonotype was counted between two and nine times. This chain links TRBV10-3 with TRBJ2-7; maybe TRBD2 (5 bases). V lost 4 bases and J lost 2, with 6 bases in between. CDR3 length equals 12 residues. Germline-derived CDR1 and CDR2 are ENHRY and SYGVKD. DNA of the CDR3: TGTGCCATCAGTGGGGAGACCTACGAGCAGTACTTC. Its protein product is CAISGETYEQYF.

This clonotype is a singleton in its sample. The chain employs TRBV18 and TRBJ1-2, with 9 bases that match TRBD1. CDR1 and CDR2 from the germline V gene are KGHSH and LQKENI. CDR3 length: 15 amino acids. The V gene end was trimmed by 2 bases and the J gene end by 5 bases; junction bases not matched to a gene: 6. This CDR3 is CASSPSDRGPYGYTF. In DNA form, the CDR3 reads TGTGCCAGCTCACCATCGGACAGGGGACCTTATGGCTACACCTTC. Full variable domain (outside the CDR3, taken from reference TRBV18 and TRBJ1-2): NAGVMQNPRHLVRRRGQEARLRCSPMKGHSHVYWYRQLPEEGLKFMVYLQKENIIDESGMPKERFSAEFPKEGPSILRIQQVVRGDSAAYFCASSPSDRGPYGYTFGSGTRLTVV.

The rearrangement links TRBV12-3 or TRBV12-4 to TRBJ2-5; 7 nucleotides line up with TRBD2. V shed 0 bases, J shed 11 bases, and the junction held 3 bases outside the gene matches. The CDR3 sequence is 12 residues long. Written as DNA, the CDR3 is TGTGCCAGCAGTTTAGCCCTAGCGGCACAGTACTTC. Translated, it gives CASSLALAAQYF.

The chain links TRBV6-2 or TRBV6-3 to TRBJ2-7, with 7 bases fitting TRBD1. V was pared by 2 bases and J by 2 bases, with 3 bases of the junction left unmatched. The CDR3 covers 14 residues. Germline values: CDR1 MNHEY, CDR2 SVGEGT. The CDR3 DNA sequence: TGTGCCAGCAGTTACCCGGGACAGACCTACGAGCAGTACTTC. Its protein product is CASSYPGQTYEQYF.

This clonotype was seen ten or more times. V is TRBV12-3 or TRBV12-4 and J is TRBJ2-3; D possibly uses TRBD1 or TRBD2 (5 bases each). V lost 4 bases and J lost 4, with 18 bases in between. The CDR3 runs 16 residues. CDR3 amino acids: CASSSRDPLPPDTQYF. The CDR3 bases are TGTGCCAGCAGTTCACGGGACCCCCTCCCCCCAGATACGCAGTATTTT.

V gene TRBV12-3 or TRBV12-4 combines with J gene TRBJ2-1, with 7 bases identical to TRBD1. The CDR3 is made up of 12 amino acids. After removal of 2 bases from V and 13 bases from J, the junction contained 5 bases not matched to a gene. The CDR3 loop reads CASSLRGQAQFF. DNA of the CDR3: TGTGCCAGCAGTTTACGAGGACAGGCTCAGTTCTTC.

This clonotype has more than one count but fewer than ten. The chain has TRBV7-2 and TRBJ1-2, with D tentatively TRBD1 (6 bases). Looked up from germline, CDR1 is SGHTA and CDR2 is FQGNSA. Trimming left V 5 bases short and J 6 bases short, with 16 bases between. The CDR3 is 14 residues long. The CDR3 nucleotides are TGTGCCAGCAGCCGACTGACAGGTCAAGATGGCTACACCTTC. This gives the protein CASSRLTGQDGYTF.

In its sample, this clonotype was seen many times. This sequence joins TRBV5-5 and TRBJ2-3, with D unclear. The CDR3 length is 13 residues. The ends were cut back, 4 bases at V and 2 bases at J, with 8 bases in the middle. The germline V gene has CDR1 SGHKS and CDR2 YYEKEE (reference sequence). CDR3 coding DNA: TGTGCCAGCAGCCGGGCCCCCACAGATACGCAGTATTTT. Encoded protein: CASSRAPTDTQYF.